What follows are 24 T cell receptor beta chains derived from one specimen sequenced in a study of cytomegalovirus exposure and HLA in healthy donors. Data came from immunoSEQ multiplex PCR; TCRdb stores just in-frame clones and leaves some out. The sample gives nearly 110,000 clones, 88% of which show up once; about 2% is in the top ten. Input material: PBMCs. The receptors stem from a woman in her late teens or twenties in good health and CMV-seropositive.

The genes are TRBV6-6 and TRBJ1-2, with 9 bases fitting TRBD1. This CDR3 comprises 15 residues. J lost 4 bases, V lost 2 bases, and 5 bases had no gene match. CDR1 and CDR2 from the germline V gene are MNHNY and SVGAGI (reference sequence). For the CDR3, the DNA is TGTGCCAGCAGTTACCAAGGACAGGGGACCTATGGCTACACCTTC. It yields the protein CASSYQGQGTYGYTF.

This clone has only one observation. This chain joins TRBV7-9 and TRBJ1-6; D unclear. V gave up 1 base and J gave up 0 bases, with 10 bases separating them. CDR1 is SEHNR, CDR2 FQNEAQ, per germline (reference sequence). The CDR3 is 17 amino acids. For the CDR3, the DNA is TGTGCCAGCAGCTTAGTATTACAGAGCTCCTATAATTCACCCCTCCACTTT. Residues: CASSLVLQSSYNSPLHF.

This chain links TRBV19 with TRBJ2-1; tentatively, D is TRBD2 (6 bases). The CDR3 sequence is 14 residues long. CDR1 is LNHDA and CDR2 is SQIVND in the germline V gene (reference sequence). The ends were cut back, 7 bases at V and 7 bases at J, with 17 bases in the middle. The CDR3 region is CASTRGAGGNEQFF. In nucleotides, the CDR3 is TGTGCCAGTACTCGAGGGGCCGGGGGAAATGAGCAGTTCTTC. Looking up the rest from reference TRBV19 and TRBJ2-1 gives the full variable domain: DGGITQSPKYLFRKEGQNVTLSCEQNLNHDAMYWYRQDPGQGLRLIYYSQIVNDFQKGDIAEGYSVSREKKESFPLTVTSAQKNPTAFYLCASTRGAGGNEQFFGPGTRLTVL.

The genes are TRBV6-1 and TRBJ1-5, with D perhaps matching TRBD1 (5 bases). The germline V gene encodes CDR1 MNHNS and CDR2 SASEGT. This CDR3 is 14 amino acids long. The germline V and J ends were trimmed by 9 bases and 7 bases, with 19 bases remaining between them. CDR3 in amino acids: CARKRGGSWQPQHF. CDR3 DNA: TGTGCCAGGAAAAGGGGAGGTTCGTGGCAGCCCCAGCATTTT.

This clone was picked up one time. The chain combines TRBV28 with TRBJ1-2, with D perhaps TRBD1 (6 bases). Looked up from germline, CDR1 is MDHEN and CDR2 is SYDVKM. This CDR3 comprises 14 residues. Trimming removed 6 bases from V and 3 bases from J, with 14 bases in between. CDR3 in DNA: TGTGCCAGCAGCACTAAGGGGGGGCACTATGGCTACACCTTC. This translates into CASSTKGGHYGYTF.

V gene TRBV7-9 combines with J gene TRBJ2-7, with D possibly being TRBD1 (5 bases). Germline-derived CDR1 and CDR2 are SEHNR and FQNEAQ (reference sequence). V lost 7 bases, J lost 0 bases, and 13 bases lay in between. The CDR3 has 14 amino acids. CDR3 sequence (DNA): TGTGCCAGCACCACTGGGGCAGGCTCCTACGAGCAGTACTTC. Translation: CASTTGAGSYEQYF.

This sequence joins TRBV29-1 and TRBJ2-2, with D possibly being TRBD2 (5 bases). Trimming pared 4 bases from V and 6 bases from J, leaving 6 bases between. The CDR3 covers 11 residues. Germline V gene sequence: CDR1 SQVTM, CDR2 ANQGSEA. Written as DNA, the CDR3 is TGCAGCGTTGTGCGGGCCGGGGAGCTGTTTTTT. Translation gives CSVVRAGELFF.

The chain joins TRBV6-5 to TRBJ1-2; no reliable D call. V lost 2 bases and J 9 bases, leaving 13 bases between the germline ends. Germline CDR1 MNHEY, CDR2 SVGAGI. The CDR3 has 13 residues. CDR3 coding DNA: TGTGCCAGCAGTTACACTCCGGGAGGTAGCTACACCTTC. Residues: CASSYTPGGSYTF.

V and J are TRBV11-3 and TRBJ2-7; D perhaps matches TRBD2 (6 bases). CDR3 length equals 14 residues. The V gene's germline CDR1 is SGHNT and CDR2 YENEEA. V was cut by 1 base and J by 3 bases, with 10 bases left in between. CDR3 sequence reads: CASSLGGVHYEQYV. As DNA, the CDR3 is TGTGCCAGCAGCTTAGGCGGGGTTCACTACGAGCAGTACGTC.

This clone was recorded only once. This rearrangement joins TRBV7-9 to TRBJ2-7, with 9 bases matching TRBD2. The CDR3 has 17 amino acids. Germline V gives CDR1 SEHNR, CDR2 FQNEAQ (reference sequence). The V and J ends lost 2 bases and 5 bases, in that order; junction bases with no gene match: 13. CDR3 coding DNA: TGTGCCAGCAGCTTATATCCGCGGCTAGCGGGGTTCCACGAGCAGTACTTC. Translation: CASSLYPRLAGFHEQYF.

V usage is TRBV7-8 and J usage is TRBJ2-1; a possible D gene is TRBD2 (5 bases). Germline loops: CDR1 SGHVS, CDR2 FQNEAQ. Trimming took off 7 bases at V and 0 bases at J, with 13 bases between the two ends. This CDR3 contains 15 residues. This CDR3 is CASNPMGSSYNEQFF. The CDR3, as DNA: TGTGCCAGCAACCCTATGGGGAGCTCCTACAATGAGCAGTTCTTC.

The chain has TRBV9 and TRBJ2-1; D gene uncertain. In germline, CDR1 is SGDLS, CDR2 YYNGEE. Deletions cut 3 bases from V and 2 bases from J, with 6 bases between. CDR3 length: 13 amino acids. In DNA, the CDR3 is TGTGCCAGCAGCGATCGTACCTACAATGAGCAGTTCTTC. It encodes CASSDRTYNEQFF.

The CDR3 protein is CASNYASPNGYTQYF. The CDR3 DNA is TGTGCCAGCAACTACGCTAGCCCTAATGGCTATACGCAGTATTTT. This chain connects TRBV28 to TRBJ2-3, with D possibly being TRBD2 (5 bases). V lost 7 bases, J lost 7 bases, and 21 bases lay in between. Germline loops: CDR1 MDHEN, CDR2 SYDVKM. There are 15 residues in the CDR3. The full variable domain, in which reference TRBV28 and TRBJ2-3 provide the parts outside the CDR3, is DVKVTQSSRYLVKRTGEKVFLECVQDMDHENMFWYRQDPGLGLRLIYFSYDVKMKEKGDIPEGYSVSREKKERFSLILESASTNQTSMYLCASNYASPNGYTQYFGPGTRLTVL.

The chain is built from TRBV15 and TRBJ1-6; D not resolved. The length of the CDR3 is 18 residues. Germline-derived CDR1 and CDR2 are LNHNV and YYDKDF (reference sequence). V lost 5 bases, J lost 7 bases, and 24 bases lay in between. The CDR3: CATSPRILGGEVNSPLHF. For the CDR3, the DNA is TGTGCCACCAGCCCGCGAATTCTAGGAGGAGAAGTAAATTCACCCCTCCACTTT.

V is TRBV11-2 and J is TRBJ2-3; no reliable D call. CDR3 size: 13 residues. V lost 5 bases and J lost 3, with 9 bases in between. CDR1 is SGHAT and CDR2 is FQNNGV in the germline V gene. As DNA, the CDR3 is TGTGCCAGCAGCCTTGGGCCGACAGATACGCAGTATTTT. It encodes CASSLGPTDTQYF.

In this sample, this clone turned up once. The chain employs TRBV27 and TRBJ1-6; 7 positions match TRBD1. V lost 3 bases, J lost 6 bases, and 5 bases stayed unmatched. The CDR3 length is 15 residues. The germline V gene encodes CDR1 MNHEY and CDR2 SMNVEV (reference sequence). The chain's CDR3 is CASSFEGAGNSPLHF. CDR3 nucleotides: TGTGCCAGCAGTTTTGAGGGGGCGGGTAATTCACCCCTCCACTTT.

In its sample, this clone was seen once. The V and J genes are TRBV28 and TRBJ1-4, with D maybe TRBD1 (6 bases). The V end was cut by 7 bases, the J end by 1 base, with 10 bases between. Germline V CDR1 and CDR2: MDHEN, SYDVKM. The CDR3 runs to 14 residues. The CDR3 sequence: CASKTDRTNEKLFF. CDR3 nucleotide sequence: TGTGCCAGCAAAACGGACAGAACTAATGAAAAACTGTTTTTT.

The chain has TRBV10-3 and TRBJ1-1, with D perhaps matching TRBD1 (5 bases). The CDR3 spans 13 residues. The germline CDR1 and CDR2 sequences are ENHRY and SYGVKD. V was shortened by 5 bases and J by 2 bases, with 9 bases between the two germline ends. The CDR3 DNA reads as TGTGCCATCAGTTGGGGGGAAAACACTGAAGCTTTCTTT. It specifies CAISWGENTEAFF.

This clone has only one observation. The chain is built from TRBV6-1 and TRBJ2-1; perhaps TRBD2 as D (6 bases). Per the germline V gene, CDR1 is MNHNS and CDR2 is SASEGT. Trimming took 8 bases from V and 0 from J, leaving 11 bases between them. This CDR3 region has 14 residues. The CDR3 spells CASDGGTSYNEQFF. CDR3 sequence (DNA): TGTGCCAGCGACGGCGGGACCTCCTACAATGAGCAGTTCTTC.

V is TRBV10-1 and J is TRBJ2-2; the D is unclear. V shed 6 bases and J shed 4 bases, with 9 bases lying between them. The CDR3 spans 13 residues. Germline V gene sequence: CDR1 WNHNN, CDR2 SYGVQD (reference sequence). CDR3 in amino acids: CASSGDPTGELFF. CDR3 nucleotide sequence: TGCGCCAGCAGCGGAGATCCCACCGGGGAGCTGTTTTTT.

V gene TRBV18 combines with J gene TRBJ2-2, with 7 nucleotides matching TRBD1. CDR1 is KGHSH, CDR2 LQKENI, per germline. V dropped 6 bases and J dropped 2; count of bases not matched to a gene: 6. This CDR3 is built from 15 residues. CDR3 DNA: TGTGCCAGCTCGACAGGGACAGCTAACACCGGGGAGCTGTTTTTT. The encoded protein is CASSTGTANTGELFF.

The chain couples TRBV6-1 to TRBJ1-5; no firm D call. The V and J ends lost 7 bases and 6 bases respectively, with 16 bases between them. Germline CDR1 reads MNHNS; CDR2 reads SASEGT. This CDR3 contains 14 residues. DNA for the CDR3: TGTGCCAGCAACTCCGACAAAATGGGTCAGCCCCAGCATTTT. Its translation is CASNSDKMGQPQHF.

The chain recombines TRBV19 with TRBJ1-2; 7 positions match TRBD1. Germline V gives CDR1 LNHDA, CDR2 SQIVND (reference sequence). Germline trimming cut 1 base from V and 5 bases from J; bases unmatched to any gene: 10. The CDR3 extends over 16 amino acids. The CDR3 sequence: CASSIGQGGAGYGYTF. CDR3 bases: TGTGCCAGTAGTATAGGACAGGGTGGAGCTGGATATGGCTACACCTTC.

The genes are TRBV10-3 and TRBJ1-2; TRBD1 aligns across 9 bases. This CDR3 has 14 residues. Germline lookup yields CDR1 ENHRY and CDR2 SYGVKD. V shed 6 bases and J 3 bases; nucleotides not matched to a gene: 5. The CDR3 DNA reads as TGTGCCATCAGGCCGGGACAGGGAGACTATGGCTACACCTTC. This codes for CAIRPGQGDYGYTF.